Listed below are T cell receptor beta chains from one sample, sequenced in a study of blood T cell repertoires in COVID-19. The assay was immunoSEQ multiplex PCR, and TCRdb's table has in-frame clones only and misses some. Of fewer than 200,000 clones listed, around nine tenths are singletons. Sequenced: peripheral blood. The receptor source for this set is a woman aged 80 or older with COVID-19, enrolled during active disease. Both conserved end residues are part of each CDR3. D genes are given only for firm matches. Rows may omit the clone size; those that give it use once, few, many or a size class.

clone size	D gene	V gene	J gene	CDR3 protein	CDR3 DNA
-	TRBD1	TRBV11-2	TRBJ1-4	CASSFWGQDEKLFF	TGTGCCAGCAGTTTCTGGGGACAGGATGAAAAACTGTTTTTT
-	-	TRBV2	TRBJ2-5	CASSGYAGRETQYF	TGTGCCAGCAGTGGATACGCGGGAAGGGAGACCCAGTACTTC
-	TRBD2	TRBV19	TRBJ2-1	CASSRVGREPYNEQFF	TGTGCCAGTAGCCGAGTTGGGCGGGAGCCCTACAATGAGCAGTTCTTC
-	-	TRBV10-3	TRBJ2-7	CAIGTSSYEQYF	TGTGCCATCGGGACTTCCTCCTACGAGCAGTACTTC
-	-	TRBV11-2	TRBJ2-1	CASSLMSEQFF	TGTGCCAGCAGCTTAATGAGTGAGCAGTTCTTC
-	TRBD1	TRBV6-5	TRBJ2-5	CASSLGQQQETQYF	TGTGCCAGCTCGTTGGGACAGCAGCAAGAGACCCAGTACTTC
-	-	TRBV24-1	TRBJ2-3	CATRSGAGRGDTQYF	TGTGCCACCAGGTCTGGGGCGGGGCGGGGAGATACGCAGTATTTT
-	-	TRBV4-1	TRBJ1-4	CASSQVNMGLTPEKLFF	TGCGCCAGCAGCCAAGTCAATATGGGACTTACACCCGAAAAACTGTTTTTT
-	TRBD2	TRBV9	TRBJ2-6	CASSSRFSGSSGANVLTF	TGTGCCAGCAGCTCCCGATTTAGCGGGAGCTCTGGGGCCAACGTCCTGACTTTC
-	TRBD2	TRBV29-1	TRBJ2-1	CSGSQTSGSPNNEQFF	TGCAGCGGATCTCAGACTAGCGGGAGCCCTAACAATGAGCAGTTCTTC
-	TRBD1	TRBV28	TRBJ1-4	CASSIPGQDEKLFF	TGTGCCAGCAGTATACCGGGACAGGATGAAAAACTGTTTTTT
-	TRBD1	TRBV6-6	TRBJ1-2	CASKDPGTVRYGYTF	TGTGCCAGCAAGGACCCCGGGACAGTCAGATATGGCTACACCTTC
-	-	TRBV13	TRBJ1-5	CASSLAGDDQPQHF	TGTGCCAGCAGCTTGGCGGGGGACGATCAGCCCCAGCATTTT
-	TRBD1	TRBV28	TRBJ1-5	CASSGTGVNQPQHF	TGTGCCAGCAGCGGAACAGGGGTCAATCAGCCCCAGCATTTT
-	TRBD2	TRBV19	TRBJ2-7	CASSATGTSDEQYF	TGTGCCAGTAGTGCAACCGGGACTAGCGACGAGCAGTACTTC
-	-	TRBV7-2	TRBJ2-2	CASSLGVGVGTGELFF	TGTGCCAGCAGCTTAGGCGTAGGGGTCGGCACCGGGGAGCTGTTTTTT
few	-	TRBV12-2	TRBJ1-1	CASRFKGVTEAFF	TGTGCAAGTCGCTTTAAAGGGGTCACTGAAGCTTTCTTT
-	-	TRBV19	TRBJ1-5	CASSIKEVSNQPQHF	TGTGCCAGTAGTATAAAGGAGGTTAGCAATCAGCCCCAGCATTTT
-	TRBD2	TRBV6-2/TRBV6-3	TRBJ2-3	CASSYSGAGDPYTQYF	TGTGCCAGCAGTTACTCGGGAGCGGGGGACCCCTATACGCAGTATTTT
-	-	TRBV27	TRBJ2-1	CASSRQGLNLYNEQFF	TGTGCCAGCAGTCGCCAGGGACTTAATCTCTACAATGAGCAGTTCTTC
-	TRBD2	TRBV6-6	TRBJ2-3	CASSGRLAGADTQYF	TGTGCCAGCAGTGGGAGACTAGCGGGAGCAGATACGCAGTATTTT
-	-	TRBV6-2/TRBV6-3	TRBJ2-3	CASSALAWRTDTQYF	TGTGCCAGCAGCGCCCTAGCGTGGAGAACGGATACGCAGTATTTT